This entry lists 21 T cell receptor beta chains sequenced from one sample in a study of CD8+ T cells in alopecia areata. Specified treatment: oral pan-JAK inhibitor, 5-10 mg twice daily. RNA was isolated and reverse transcribed to cDNA, the sequencing template. TCRdb keeps only in-frame clones here, not all; method: immunoSEQ multiplex PCR. The sample contains 180,000 or so clones, about 61% of which appear only once. Sequencing was performed on CD4+ T cells sorted from blood, taken at approximately week 61, from a patient treated with tofacitinib. The receptor set was obtained from a human donor with alopecia areata.

CDR3 sequence reads: CSASGRNEQFF. The CDR3 DNA follows: TGCAGTGCTAGTGGGAGGAATGAGCAGTTCTTC. The chain links TRBV20-1 to TRBJ2-1, with D possibly being TRBD2 (6 bases). In germline, CDR1 is DFQATT, CDR2 SNEGSKA (reference sequence). The length of the CDR3 is 11 residues. Trimming pared 3 bases from V and 7 bases from J, leaving 7 bases between.

In nucleotides, the CDR3 is TGTGCCAGCAGCTTAGACGGTCAGACCCAGTACTTC. Protein product: CASSLDGQTQYF. This chain connects TRBV11-2 to TRBJ2-5; no definite D call. V lost 0 bases to trimming and J lost 6 bases, with 5 bases between them. Germline V CDR1 and CDR2: SGHAT, FQNNGV. This CDR3 comprises 12 residues.

This clone was counted only a few times. The chain employs TRBV19 and TRBJ2-3, with a possible D match to TRBD2 (6 bases). The CDR3 totals 17 residues. CDR1 and CDR2 from the germline V gene are LNHDA and SQIVND (reference sequence). The germline V and J ends were trimmed by 2 bases and 3 bases, with 18 bases remaining between them. The chain's CDR3 is CASSINSGTGTTDTQYF. CDR3 in DNA: TGTGCCAGTAGTATAAATTCTGGGACTGGCACGACAGATACGCAGTATTTT.

The chain carries TRBV2 and TRBJ1-2; tentatively, D is TRBD1 (5 bases). This CDR3 region has 17 residues. CDR1 and CDR2 from the germline V gene are SNHLY and FYNNEI. Trimming pared 6 bases from V and 0 bases from J, leaving 20 bases between. The CDR3 coding sequence is TGTGCCAGCAGCCCCCGCTCAGGCGAAGGGGCTAACTATGGCTACACCTTC. Encoded protein: CASSPRSGEGANYGYTF. Together with reference TRBV2 and TRBJ1-2, the CDR3 gives the full variable domain: EPEVTQTPSHQVTQMGQEVILRCVPISNHLYFYWYRQILGQKVEFLVSFYNNEISEKSEIFDDQFSVERPDGSNFTLKIRSTKLEDSAMYFCASSPRSGEGANYGYTFGSGTRLTVV.

This chain connects TRBV7-8 to TRBJ1-2; perhaps TRBD1 as D (5 bases). Germline assignment: CDR1 SGHVS and CDR2 FQNEAQ. This CDR3 spans 13 amino acids. Trimming took off 5 bases at V and 8 bases at J, with 15 bases between the two ends. For the CDR3, the DNA is TGTGCCAGCAGCCTGGGACCTCACGAGGGCTACACCTTC. Translating it yields CASSLGPHEGYTF.

This sequence joins TRBV5-1 and TRBJ2-5, with D possibly being TRBD1 (5 bases). Germline CDR1 is SGHRS and CDR2 is YFSETQ. Trimming took 5 bases from V and 0 from J, leaving 11 bases between them. This CDR3 comprises 14 residues. The CDR3: CASSPTANQETQYF. The DNA for the CDR3 is TGCGCCAGCAGTCCGACAGCGAACCAAGAGACCCAGTACTTC.

The DNA for the CDR3 is TGTGCCTGGAGTGCAGGGACGGGGGAGACCCAGTACTTC. Protein: CAWSAGTGETQYF. The chain couples TRBV30 to TRBJ2-5; D is perhaps TRBD1 or TRBD2 (5 bases each). The CDR3 is made up of 13 amino acids. The V end lost 1 base, the J end lost 5 bases, and 11 bases lay between the germline ends. The germline CDR1 and CDR2 sequences are GTSNPN and SVGIG (reference sequence).

The chain combines TRBV6-5 with TRBJ2-7; D is possibly TRBD1 (6 bases). Trimming removed 5 bases at V and 3 bases at J, with 8 bases between. The CDR3 covers 12 residues. Germline V lookup: CDR1 MNHEY, CDR2 SVGAGI. Here the CDR3 DNA reads TGTGCCAGCAGTACAGGGTTCTACGAGCAGTACTTC. It translates to CASSTGFYEQYF.

This clone was seen once. This chain uses TRBV4-1 with TRBJ1-1; TRBD1 is a possible D gene (5 bases). This CDR3 is 15 amino acids long. Trimming took off 0 bases at V and 5 bases at J, with 13 bases between the two ends. Germline V gene data show CDR1 as MGHRA and CDR2 as YSYEKL. CDR3 bases: TGCGCCAGCAGCCAAGATGCAGGGAGTGGGACTGAAGCTTTCTTT. Residues: CASSQDAGSGTEAFF.

A word on this clone: The germline gene is not matched at one end of the junction; a read error may be the cause. The gene calls are TRBV29-1 and TRBJ1-2; 11 bases are shared with TRBD1. The CDR3 loop spans 14 amino acids. Germline CDR1 reads SQVTM; CDR2 reads ANQGSEA. In DNA, the CDR3 is TGCAGCGTCGAAGACGGACAGGGGGCATTCGGCTACACCTTC. Its protein product is CSVEDGQGAFGYTF.

The rearrangement uses TRBV4-1 and TRBJ2-1; 10 bases are a match to TRBD1. Trimming took 4 bases from V and 3 from J; bases not matched to a gene: 3. CDR3 length: 15 residues. In germline, CDR1 is MGHRA, CDR2 YSYEKL. In nucleotides, the CDR3 is TGCGCCAGCAGCCCGGGACAGGGGTTCTACAATGAGCAGTTCTTC. Translated: CASSPGQGFYNEQFF.

The CDR3 protein is CASSFGAGDTDTQYF. CDR3 in DNA: TGTGCCAGCAGCTTTGGGGCGGGGGACACAGATACGCAGTATTTT. The J gene is TRBJ2-3, the V gene TRBV25-1, with TRBD2 matching 7 bases. V lost 6 bases and J lost 2; bases outside the gene matches: 8. Germline CDR1 reads MGHDK; CDR2 reads SYGVNS. CDR3 length: 15 residues.

The J gene is TRBJ1-2, the V gene TRBV29-1; 7 bases align to TRBD1. The CDR3 covers 12 residues. The germline CDR1 and CDR2 sequences are SQVTM and ANQGSEA. The junction had 5 bases not matched to a gene; V was cut back by 4 bases and J by 6 bases. The CDR3 spells CSVGGGSDGYTF. The CDR3 nucleotides read TGCAGCGTTGGAGGGGGCAGCGATGGCTACACCTTC. Variable domain in full (rest from reference TRBV29-1 and TRBJ1-2): SAVISQKPSRDICQRGTSLTIQCQVDSQVTMMFWYRQQPGQSLTLIATANQGSEATYESGFVIDKFPISRPNLTFSTLTVSNMSPEDSSIYLCSVGGGSDGYTFGSGTRLTVV.

This rearrangement joins TRBV11-2 to TRBJ1-1; 7 bases fit TRBD1. The J segment lost 11 bases and the V segment lost 3 bases, leaving 6 bases of the junction unmatched. This CDR3 has 12 amino acids. CDR1 and CDR2 (germline): SGHAT, FQNNGV. Here the CDR3 reads CASSLATGEAFF. In nucleotides, the CDR3 is TGTGCCAGCAGCTTGGCTACAGGGGAGGCTTTCTTT. Drawing the rest from reference TRBV11-2 and TRBJ1-1, the complete variable domain is EAGVAQSPRYKIIEKRQSVAFWCNPISGHATLYWYQQILGQGPKLLIQFQNNGVVDDSQLPKDRFSAERLKGVDSTLKIQPAKLEDSAVYLCASSLATGEAFFGQGTRLTVV.

This chain uses TRBV5-1 with TRBJ2-7; D is unclear. CDR3 length: 14 amino acids. Per germline, CDR1 SGHRS and CDR2 YFSETQ. Trimming stripped 3 bases from V and 4 bases from J, with 14 bases between. CDR3 loop: CASSYVPDAYEQYF. Here the CDR3 DNA reads TGCGCCAGCAGCTACGTCCCCGATGCGTACGAGCAGTACTTC.

The CDR3 DNA is TGTGCCACCAGTACCCGTCTTGGCTACACCTTC. Protein product: CATSTRLGYTF. The V gene is TRBV15, the J gene TRBJ1-2; D call uncertain. In germline, CDR1 is LNHNV, CDR2 YYDKDF (reference sequence). V lost 6 bases and J 7 bases, leaving 9 bases between the germline ends. This CDR3 region has 11 residues.

J is TRBJ2-2 and V is TRBV6-5; D is ambiguous. The CDR3 runs 16 residues. V gave up 0 bases and J gave up 2 bases, with 10 bases separating them. In germline, CDR1 is MNHEY, CDR2 SVGAGI. The chain's CDR3 is CASSYSAGANTGELFF. The CDR3 bases are TGTGCCAGCAGTTACTCGGCCGGCGCCAACACCGGGGAGCTGTTTTTT.

J is TRBJ1-5 and V is TRBV2, with D unclear. V was trimmed by 1 base and J by 9 bases, leaving 10 bases between them. The CDR3 loop spans 13 amino acids. Germline CDR1 is SNHLY and CDR2 is FYNNEI. The DNA of the CDR3 is TGTGCCAGCAGTGAAGAGGGCCGGGGGCCCCAGCATTTT. Translating gives CASSEEGRGPQHF. Looking up the rest from reference TRBV2 and TRBJ1-5 gives the full variable domain: EPEVTQTPSHQVTQMGQEVILRCVPISNHLYFYWYRQILGQKVEFLVSFYNNEISEKSEIFDDQFSVERPDGSNFTLKIRSTKLEDSAMYFCASSEEGRGPQHFGDGTRLSIL.

The CDR3 spells CSVAGGVSPGELFF. DNA of the CDR3: TGCAGCGTTGCCGGGGGGGTGTCACCCGGGGAGCTGTTTTTT. The chain combines TRBV29-1 with TRBJ2-2; 8 bases fit TRBD2. CDR1 and CDR2 (germline): SQVTM, ANQGSEA. Losses at the gene ends were 4 bases for V and 6 bases for J; bases not matched to a gene: 7. The CDR3 has 14 residues.

This clone appeared a few times. The rearrangement uses TRBV30 and TRBJ2-7, with 9 bases identical to TRBD1. Germline V gives CDR1 GTSNPN, CDR2 SVGIG (reference sequence). J was trimmed by 6 bases and V by 0 bases; bases with no gene match: 3. This CDR3 region has 13 residues. CDR3 DNA: TGTGCCTGGAGTGTAATGGGACAGGGCGAGCAGTACTTC. It yields the protein CAWSVMGQGEQYF. The whole variable domain, remainder taken from reference TRBV30 and TRBJ2-7, is SQTIHQWPATLVQPVGSPLSLECTVEGTSNPNLYWYRQAAGRGLQLLFYSVGIGQISSEVPQNLSASRPQDRQFILSSKKLLLSDSGFYLCAWSVMGQGEQYFGPGTRLTVT.

The V and J genes are TRBV19 and TRBJ1-1; D gene ambiguous. V dropped 7 bases and J dropped 5 bases, with 14 bases sitting between them. In germline, CDR1 is LNHDA, CDR2 SQIVND (reference sequence). The length of the CDR3 is 13 residues. DNA of the CDR3: TGTGCCAGTATTTCGGGAGGAAAAACTGAAGCTTTCTTT. Translation gives CASISGGKTEAFF. The full variable domain, with the rest looked up from reference TRBV19 and TRBJ1-1, is DGGITQSPKYLFRKEGQNVTLSCEQNLNHDAMYWYRQDPGQGLRLIYYSQIVNDFQKGDIAEGYSVSREKKESFPLTVTSAQKNPTAFYLCASISGGKTEAFFGQGTRLTVV.